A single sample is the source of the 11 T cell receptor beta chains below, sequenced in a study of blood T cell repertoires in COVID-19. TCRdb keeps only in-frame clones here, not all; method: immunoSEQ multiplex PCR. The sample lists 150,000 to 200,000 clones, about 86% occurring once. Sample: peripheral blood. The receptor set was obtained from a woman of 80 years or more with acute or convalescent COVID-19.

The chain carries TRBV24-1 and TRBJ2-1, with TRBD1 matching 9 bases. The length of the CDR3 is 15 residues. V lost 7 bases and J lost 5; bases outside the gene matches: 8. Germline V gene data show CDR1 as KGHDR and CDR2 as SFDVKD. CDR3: CATSGNRGRHNEQFF. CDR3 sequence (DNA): TGTGCCACCAGCGGGAACAGGGGGCGGCACAATGAGCAGTTCTTC.

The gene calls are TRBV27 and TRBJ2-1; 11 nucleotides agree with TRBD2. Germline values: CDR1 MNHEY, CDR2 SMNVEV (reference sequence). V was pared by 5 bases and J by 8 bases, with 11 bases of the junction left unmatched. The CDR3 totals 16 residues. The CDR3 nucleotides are TGTGCCAGCAGTCGTTTAGCGGGAGGGCCTAGGGATGAGCAGTTCTTC. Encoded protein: CASSRLAGGPRDEQFF.

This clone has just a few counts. The CDR3 DNA follows: TGTGCCAGCTCCGACACAGCTTTTTATGGCTACACCTTC. Amino acids: CASSDTAFYGYTF. The chain recombines TRBV18 with TRBJ1-2; unclear D gene. The CDR3 extends over 13 amino acids. Trimming shortened V by 6 bases and J by 5 bases, and 13 bases separated the two germline ends. Germline CDR1 and CDR2: KGHSH and LQKENI.

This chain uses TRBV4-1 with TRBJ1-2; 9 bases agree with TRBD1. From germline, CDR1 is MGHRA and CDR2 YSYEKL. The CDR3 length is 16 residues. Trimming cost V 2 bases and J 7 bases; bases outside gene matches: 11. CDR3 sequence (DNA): TGCGCCAGCAGCCAACCTCGGGACAGGGTTTATGGTGGCTACACCTTC. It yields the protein CASSQPRDRVYGGYTF.

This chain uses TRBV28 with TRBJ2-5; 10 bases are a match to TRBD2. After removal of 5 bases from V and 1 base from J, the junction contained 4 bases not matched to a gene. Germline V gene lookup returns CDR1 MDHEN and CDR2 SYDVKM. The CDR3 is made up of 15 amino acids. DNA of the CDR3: TGTGCCAGCAGTGAGAGCGGGAGGGCCCAAGAGACCCAGTACTTC. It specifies CASSESGRAQETQYF.

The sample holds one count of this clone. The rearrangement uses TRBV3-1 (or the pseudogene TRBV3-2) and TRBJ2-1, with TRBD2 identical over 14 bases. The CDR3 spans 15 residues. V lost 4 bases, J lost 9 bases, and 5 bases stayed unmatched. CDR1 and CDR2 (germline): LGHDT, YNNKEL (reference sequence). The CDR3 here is CASSRLAGGPGEQFF. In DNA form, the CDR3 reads TGTGCCAGCAGCCGACTAGCGGGAGGGCCAGGTGAGCAGTTCTTC.

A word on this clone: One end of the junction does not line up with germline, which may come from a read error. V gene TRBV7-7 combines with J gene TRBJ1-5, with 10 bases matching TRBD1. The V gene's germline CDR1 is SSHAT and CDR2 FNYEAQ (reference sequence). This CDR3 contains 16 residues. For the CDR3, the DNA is TGTGCTAGCAGGGTGGGGACAGGGGACGTCGGTCAGCCCCAGCATTTT. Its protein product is CASRVGTGDVGQPQHF.

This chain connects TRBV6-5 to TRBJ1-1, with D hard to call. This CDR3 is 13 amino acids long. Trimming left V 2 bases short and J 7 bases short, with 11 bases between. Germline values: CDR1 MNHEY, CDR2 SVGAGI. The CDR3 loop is CASSYTGNHEAFF. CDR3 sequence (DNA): TGTGCCAGCAGTTACACGGGGAACCATGAAGCTTTCTTT.

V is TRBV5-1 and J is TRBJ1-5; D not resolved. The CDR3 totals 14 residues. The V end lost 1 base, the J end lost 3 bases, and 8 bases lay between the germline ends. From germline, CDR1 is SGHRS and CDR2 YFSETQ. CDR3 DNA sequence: TGCGCCAGCAGCTTGAGCGGGCCCAATCAGCCCCAGCATTTT. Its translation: CASSLSGPNQPQHF.

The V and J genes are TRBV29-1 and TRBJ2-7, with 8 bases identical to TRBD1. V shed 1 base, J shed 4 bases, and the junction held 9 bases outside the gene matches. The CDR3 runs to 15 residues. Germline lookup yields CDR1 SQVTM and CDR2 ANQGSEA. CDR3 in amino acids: CSVEGGQGMAYEQYF. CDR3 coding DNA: TGCAGCGTTGAAGGAGGACAGGGAATGGCGTACGAGCAGTACTTC.

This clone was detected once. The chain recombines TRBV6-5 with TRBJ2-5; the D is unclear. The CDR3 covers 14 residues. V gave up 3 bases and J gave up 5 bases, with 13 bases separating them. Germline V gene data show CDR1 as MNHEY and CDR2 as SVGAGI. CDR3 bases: TGTGCCAGCAGTTATTTCGGAGTTCGGGAGACCCAGTACTTC. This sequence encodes CASSYFGVRETQYF.